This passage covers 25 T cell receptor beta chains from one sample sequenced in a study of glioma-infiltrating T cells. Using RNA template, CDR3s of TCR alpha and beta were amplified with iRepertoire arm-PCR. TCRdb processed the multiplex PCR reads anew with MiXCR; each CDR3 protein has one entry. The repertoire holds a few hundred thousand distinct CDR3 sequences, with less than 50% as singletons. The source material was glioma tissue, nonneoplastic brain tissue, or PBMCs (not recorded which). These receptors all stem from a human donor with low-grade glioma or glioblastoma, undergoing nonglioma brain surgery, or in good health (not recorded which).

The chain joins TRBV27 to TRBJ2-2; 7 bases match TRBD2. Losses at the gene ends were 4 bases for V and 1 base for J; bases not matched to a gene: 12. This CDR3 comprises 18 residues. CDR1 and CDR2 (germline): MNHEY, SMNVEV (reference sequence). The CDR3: CASSSPGGKTLNTGELFF. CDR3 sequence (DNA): TGTGCCAGCAGTTCCCCCGGGGGGAAGACACTGAACACCGGGGAGCTGTTTTTT.

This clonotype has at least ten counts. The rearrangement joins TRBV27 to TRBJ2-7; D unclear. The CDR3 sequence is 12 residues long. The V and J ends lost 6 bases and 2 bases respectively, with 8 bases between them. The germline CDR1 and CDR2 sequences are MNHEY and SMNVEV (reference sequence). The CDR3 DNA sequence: TGTGCCAGCAGCCCCCTCACCTACGAGCAGTACTTC. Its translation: CASSPLTYEQYF.

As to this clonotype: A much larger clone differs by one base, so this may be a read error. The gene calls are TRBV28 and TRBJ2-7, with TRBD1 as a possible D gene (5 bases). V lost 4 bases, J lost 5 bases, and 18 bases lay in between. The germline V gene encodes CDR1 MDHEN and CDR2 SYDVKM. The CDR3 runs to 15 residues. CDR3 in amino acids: CASSSTGSQDHEQYF. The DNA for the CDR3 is TGTGCCAGCAGTTCTACAGGATCCCAAGACCACGAGCAGTACTTC.

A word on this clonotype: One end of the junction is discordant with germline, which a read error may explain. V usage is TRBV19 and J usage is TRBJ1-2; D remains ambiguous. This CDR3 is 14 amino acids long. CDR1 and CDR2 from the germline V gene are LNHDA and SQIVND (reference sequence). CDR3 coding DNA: TGTGTCAGTAGTATACATTCGCGCTCCTATGGCTACACCTTC. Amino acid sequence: CVSSIHSRSYGYTF.

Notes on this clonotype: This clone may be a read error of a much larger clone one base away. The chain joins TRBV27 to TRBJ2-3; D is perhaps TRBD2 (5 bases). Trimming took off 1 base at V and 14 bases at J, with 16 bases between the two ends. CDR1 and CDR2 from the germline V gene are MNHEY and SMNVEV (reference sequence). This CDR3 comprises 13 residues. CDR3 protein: CASSLYITGELYF. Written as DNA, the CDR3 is TGTGCCAGCAGTTTATACATCACCGGGGAGCTGTATTTT.

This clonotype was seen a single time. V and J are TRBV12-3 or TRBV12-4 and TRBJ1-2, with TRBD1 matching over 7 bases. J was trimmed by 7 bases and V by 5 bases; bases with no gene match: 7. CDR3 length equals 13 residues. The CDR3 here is CASSRQGFFGYTF. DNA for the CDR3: TGTGCCAGCAGTCGACAGGGCTTTTTTGGCTACACCTTC.

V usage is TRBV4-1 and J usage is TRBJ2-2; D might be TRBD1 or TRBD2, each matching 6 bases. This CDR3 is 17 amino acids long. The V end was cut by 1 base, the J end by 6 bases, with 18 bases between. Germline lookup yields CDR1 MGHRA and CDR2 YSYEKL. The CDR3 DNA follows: TGCGCCAGCAGCCAAGTGTTCGGGGGCGATTCGGCCGGGGAGCTGTTTTTT. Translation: CASSQVFGGDSAGELFF.

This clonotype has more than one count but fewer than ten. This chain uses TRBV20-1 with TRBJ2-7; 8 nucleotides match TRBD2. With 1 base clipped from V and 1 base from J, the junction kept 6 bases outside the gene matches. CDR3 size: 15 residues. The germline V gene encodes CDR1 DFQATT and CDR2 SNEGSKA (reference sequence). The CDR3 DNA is TGCAGTGCTAGAGCCCCGGGACTAGTGTCCTACGAGCAGTACTTC. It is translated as CSARAPGLVSYEQYF.

The CDR3 region has the DNA TGTGCCAGCAGTTTCTTCTACTCGGGGGCGGGGGGCACTGAAGCTTTCTTT. It is translated as CASSFFYSGAGGTEAFF. The chain is built from TRBV28 and TRBJ1-1; tentatively, D is TRBD1 (6 bases). Germline V CDR1 and CDR2: MDHEN, SYDVKM. The CDR3 has 17 amino acids. V gave up 3 bases and J gave up 4 bases, with 21 bases separating them.

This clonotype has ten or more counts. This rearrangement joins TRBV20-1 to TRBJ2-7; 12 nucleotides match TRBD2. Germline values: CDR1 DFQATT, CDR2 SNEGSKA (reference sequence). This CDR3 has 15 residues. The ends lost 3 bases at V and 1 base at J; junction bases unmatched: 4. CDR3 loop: CSASPLAGGSYEQYF. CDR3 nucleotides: TGCAGTGCTAGTCCCCTAGCGGGAGGGTCCTACGAGCAGTACTTC.

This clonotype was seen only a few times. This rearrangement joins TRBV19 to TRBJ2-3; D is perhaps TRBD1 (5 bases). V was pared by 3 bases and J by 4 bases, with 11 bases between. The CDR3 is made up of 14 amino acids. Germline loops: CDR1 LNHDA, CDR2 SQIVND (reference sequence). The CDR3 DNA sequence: TGTGCCAGTAGTATGGGGCTTGGAGCAGATACGCAGTATTTT. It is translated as CASSMGLGADTQYF.

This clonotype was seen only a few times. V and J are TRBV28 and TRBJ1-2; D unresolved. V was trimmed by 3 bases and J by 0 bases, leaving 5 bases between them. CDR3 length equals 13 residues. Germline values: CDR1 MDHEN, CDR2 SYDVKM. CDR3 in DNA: TGTGCCAGCAGTTTCGTTGCTAACTATGGCTACACCTTC. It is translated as CASSFVANYGYTF.

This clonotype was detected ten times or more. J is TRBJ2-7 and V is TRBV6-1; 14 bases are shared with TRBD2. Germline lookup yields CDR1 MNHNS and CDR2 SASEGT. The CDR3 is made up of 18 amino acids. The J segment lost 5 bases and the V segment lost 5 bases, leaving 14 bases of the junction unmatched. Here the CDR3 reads CASSLGTSGSGWFDEQYF. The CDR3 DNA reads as TGTGCCAGCAGTTTGGGGACTAGCGGGAGTGGTTGGTTCGACGAGCAGTACTTC.

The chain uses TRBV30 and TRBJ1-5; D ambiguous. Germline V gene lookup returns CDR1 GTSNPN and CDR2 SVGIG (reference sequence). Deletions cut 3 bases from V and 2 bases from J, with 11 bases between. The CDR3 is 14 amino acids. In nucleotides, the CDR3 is TGTGCCTGGAGCCTGGGGTGGGGCAATCAGCCCCAGCATTTT. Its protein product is CAWSLGWGNQPQHF.

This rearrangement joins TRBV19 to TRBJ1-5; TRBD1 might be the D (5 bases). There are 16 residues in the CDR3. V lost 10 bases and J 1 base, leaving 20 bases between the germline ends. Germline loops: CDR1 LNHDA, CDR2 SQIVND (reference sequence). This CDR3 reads CATEPGGFRSNQPQHF. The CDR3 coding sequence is TGTGCCACGGAGCCGGGGGGGTTCAGAAGCAATCAGCCCCAGCATTTT.

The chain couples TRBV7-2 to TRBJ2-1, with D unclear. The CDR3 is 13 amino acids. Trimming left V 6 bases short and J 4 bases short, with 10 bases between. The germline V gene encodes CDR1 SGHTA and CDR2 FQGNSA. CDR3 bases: TGTGCCAGCAGTGGTTTTCCTTACAATGAGCAGTTCTTC. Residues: CASSGFPYNEQFF.

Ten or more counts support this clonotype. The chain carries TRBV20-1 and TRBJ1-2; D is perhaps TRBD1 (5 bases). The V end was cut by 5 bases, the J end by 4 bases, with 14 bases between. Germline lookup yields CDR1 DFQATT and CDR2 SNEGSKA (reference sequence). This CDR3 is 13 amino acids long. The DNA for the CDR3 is TGCAGTGCTCGGTCCCCGGGGACCTATGGCTACACCTTC. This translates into CSARSPGTYGYTF.

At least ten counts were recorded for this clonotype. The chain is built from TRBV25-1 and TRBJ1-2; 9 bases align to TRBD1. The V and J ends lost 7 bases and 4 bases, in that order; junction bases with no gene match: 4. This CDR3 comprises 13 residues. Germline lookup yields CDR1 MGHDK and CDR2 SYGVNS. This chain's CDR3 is CASTGQGSYGYTF. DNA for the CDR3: TGTGCCAGCACGGGACAGGGAAGCTATGGCTACACCTTC.

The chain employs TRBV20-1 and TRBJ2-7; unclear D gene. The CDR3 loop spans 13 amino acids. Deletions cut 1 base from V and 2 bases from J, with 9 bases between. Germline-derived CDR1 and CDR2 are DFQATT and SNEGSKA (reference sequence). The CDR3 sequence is CSARGDHTYEQYF. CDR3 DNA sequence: TGCAGTGCTAGAGGAGACCACACCTACGAGCAGTACTTC.

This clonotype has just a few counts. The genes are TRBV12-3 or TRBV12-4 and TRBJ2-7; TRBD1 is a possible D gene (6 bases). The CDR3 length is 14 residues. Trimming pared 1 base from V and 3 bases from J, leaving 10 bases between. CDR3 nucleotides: TGTGCCAGCAGTTTAGGGGACAACTACTACGAGCAGTACTTC. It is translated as CASSLGDNYYEQYF.

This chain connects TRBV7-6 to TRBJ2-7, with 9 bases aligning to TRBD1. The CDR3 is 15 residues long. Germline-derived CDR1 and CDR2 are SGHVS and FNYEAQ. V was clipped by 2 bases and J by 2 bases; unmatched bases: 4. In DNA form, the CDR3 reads TGTGCCAGCAGCTTAAAGGGACAGGGAGCCTACGAGCAGTACTTC. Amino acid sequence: CASSLKGQGAYEQYF. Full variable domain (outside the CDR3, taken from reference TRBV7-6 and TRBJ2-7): GAGVSQSPRYKVTKRGQDVALRCDPISGHVSLYWYRQALGQGPEFLTYFNYEAQQDKSGLPNDRFSAERPEGSISTLTIQRTEQRDSAMYRCASSLKGQGAYEQYFGPGTRLTVT.

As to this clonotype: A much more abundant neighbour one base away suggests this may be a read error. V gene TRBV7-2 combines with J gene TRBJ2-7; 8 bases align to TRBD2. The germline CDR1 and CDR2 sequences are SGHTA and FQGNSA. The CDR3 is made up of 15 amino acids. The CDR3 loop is CACSQTSGTFYEQYF. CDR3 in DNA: TGTGCCTGCAGCCAAACTAGCGGAACCTTCTACGAGCAGTACTTC.

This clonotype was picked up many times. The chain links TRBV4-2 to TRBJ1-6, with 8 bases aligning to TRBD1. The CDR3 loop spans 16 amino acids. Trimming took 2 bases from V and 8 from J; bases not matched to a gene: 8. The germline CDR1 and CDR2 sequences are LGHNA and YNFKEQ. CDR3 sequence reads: CASSQTPGTGYSPLHF. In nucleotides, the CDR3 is TGTGCCAGCAGCCAAACTCCAGGGACAGGATATTCACCCCTCCACTTT.

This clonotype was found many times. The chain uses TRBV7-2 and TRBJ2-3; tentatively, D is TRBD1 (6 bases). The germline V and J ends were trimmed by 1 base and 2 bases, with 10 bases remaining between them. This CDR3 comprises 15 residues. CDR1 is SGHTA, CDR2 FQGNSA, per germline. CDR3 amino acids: CASSLVTGYTDTQYF. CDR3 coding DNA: TGTGCCAGCAGCTTAGTCACAGGGTACACAGATACGCAGTATTTT.

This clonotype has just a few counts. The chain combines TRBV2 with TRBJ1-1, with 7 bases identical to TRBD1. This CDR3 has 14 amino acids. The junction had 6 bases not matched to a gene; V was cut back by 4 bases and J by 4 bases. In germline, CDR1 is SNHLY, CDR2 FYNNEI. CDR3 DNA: TGTGCCAGCAGTGTGGGCAGGGGGAGCACTGAAGCTTTCTTT. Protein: CASSVGRGSTEAFF.